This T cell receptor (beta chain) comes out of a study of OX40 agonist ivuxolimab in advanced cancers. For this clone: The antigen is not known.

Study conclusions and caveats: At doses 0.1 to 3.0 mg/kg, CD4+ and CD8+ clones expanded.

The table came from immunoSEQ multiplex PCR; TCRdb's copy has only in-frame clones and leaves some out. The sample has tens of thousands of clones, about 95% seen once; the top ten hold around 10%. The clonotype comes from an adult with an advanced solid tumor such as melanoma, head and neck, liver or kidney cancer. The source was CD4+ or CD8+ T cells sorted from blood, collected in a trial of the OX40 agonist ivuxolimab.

The CDR3, as DNA: TGTGCCAGCAGCTTGGCCGCAAGCAATGAGCAGTTCTTC. Translation gives CASSLAASNEQFF. This chain uses TRBV5-6 with TRBJ2-1; D ambiguous. Germline V gene data show CDR1 as SGHDT and CDR2 as YYEEEE. CDR3 size: 13 residues. Trimming took 0 bases from V and 6 from J, leaving 7 bases between them.